This section outlines one TCR beta chain sequence together with its context. Its recognized antigen is unknown. No quality values exist for individual bases; no much larger clone is one base distant. The data stem from a study of a mutant IDH1 vaccine in newly diagnosed glioma (dated by TCRdb to about 2021). Regarding the research as a whole: In the chemotherapy-containing groups, vaccination started alongside temozolomide cycles, whereas in patients who had radiotherapy alone it started 4-6 weeks after radiotherapy. Of the roughly 34 treated patients, 62.5% were male and around 40% were female, and a mean age of roughly 40 years was recorded. Prior to enrollment, patients had been given standard therapy consisting of radiotherapy alone, temozolomide alone, or radiochemotherapy with temozolomide, with the combination given to most patients. The week-35 safety follow-up was designated visit V12, and the week-47 end of study was designated visit V13. Peripheral blood was drawn at six visits: V03 (baseline), V05, V07, V10, V12 and V13. Longitudinal TCRB deep sequencing was performed for roughly 25 treated patients wherever samples were available for exploratory analyses. On the study overall, not on this receptor specifically: According to the authors, sample limitations meant that analyses of patient blood samples could not be reproduced. Changes in the top peripheral T cell clonotypes picked up by TCRB sequencing did not appear to be linked to pseudoprogression. PBMC samples for TCRB deep sequencing were selected based on availability. Vaccine-induced immune responses across multiple MHC alleles were detected in 85% to 95% of patients.

The time point label corresponds to: week 47, end of study. Each vaccine dose, consisting of 300 ug of a 20-mer mutant IDH1 peptide in Montanide, was administered subcutaneously with topical imiquimod. Patients received eight vaccinations in weeks 1, 3, 5, 7, 11, 15, 19 and 23, corresponding to visits V03 through V10. Newly diagnosed WHO grade 3 or 4 IDH1-mutant astrocytomas showing loss of nuclear ATRX were present in the donors. The samples were drawn from NOA16, a multicentre, single-arm, open-label phase I trial in Germany that tested a mutant IDH1 peptide vaccine in humans for the first time. Genomic DNA for TCRB sequencing was isolated from EDTA blood with the DNeasy Blood and Tissue Kit. For CDR1 and CDR2, the germline V gene (reference sequence) lists LNHDA and SQIVND. Deletion took 11 bases off V and 4 bases off J, with a span of 20 bases between the germline ends. The CDR3, from cysteine to phenylalanine, totals 14 residues. Just the 42-base CDR3 DNA is kept, in frame starting at base 1.

The library was built by means of the immunoSEQ multiplex PCR assay. The hsTCRB Kit was used according to the manufacturer's protocol to amplify rearranged TCR beta chain sequences. TCRB libraries were sequenced on an Illumina MiSeq. In the source study's methods: The proprietary platform of the kit vendor was used for demultiplexing, trimming and gene mapping. TCRdb's version of the immuneACCESS table is confined to in-frame rearrangements and falls short of the full clone set. An unresolved V gene accounts for under half of the shortfall where checked; the remainder is of unknown origin. For V, J and clone size, that table is used; D and trimming come from the DNA. Present in this sample are approximately 60,000 clones, around 83% of which were seen just once. The ten largest clones capture roughly 3.2% of the sample.

This TCR derives from a woman in her 50s with glioma. The chain is assembled from TRBV19 and TRBJ1-2, and TRBD1 may be the D gene, going by 5 matching bases. Sequenced here: PBMCs, sampled from a glioma patient whose treatment included an IDH1 peptide vaccine. The CDR3 in this case is CAVAGREGLYGYTF. At the DNA level, the sequence is TGTGCCGTAGCGGGGCGGGAAGGACTCTATGGCTACACCTTC.